These 4 T cell receptor beta chains were all obtained from the same sample, sequenced in a study of cytomegalovirus exposure and HLA in healthy donors. PCR employed 60 Vbeta and 13 Jbeta primers. Clones were sequenced by immunoSEQ multiplex PCR, and TCRdb holds only the in-frame ones, with some missing. This table holds about 76,000 clones, about four fifths found once. Source material: PBMCs. Every receptor here comes from a woman aged 25-40 years in good health and CMV-seronegative.

The J gene is TRBJ2-1, the V gene TRBV18, with no clear D. CDR1 and CDR2 from the germline V gene are KGHSH and LQKENI. The CDR3 covers 12 residues. V was trimmed by 3 bases and J by 4 bases, leaving 4 bases between them. The CDR3 DNA reads TGTGCCAGCTCACCTACTTACAATGAGCAGTTCTTC. It yields the protein CASSPTYNEQFF.

The genes are TRBV4-1 and TRBJ2-7, with D possibly being TRBD2 (6 bases). The CDR3 sequence is 17 residues long. Germline V lookup: CDR1 MGHRA, CDR2 YSYEKL. V dropped 4 bases and J dropped 0 bases, with 19 bases sitting between them. The CDR3 loop is CASSLSGMGGRSYEQYF. As DNA, the CDR3 is TGCGCCAGCAGCCTAAGCGGTATGGGAGGCCGCTCCTACGAGCAGTACTTC.

This chain joins TRBV5-1 and TRBJ2-7; D possibly corresponds to TRBD1 (6 bases). The CDR3 is 13 residues long. Trimming removed 3 bases at V and 1 base at J, with 8 bases between. Germline values: CDR1 SGHRS, CDR2 YFSETQ. In DNA, the CDR3 is TGCGCCAGCAGCTCAACAGGGTCCTACGAGCAGTACTTC. Its protein is CASSSTGSYEQYF.

As DNA, the CDR3 is TGTGCCAGCAGCTTAGGACGGTCGGGCACTGAAGCTTTCTTT. It specifies CASSLGRSGTEAFF. This chain links TRBV11-2 with TRBJ1-1; D is undetermined. CDR1 is SGHAT and CDR2 is FQNNGV in the germline V gene. The germline V and J ends were trimmed by 1 base and 4 bases, with 10 bases remaining between them. The CDR3 runs 14 residues. Drawing the rest from reference TRBV11-2 and TRBJ1-1, the complete variable domain is EAGVAQSPRYKIIEKRQSVAFWCNPISGHATLYWYQQILGQGPKLLIQFQNNGVVDDSQLPKDRFSAERLKGVDSTLKIQPAKLEDSAVYLCASSLGRSGTEAFFGQGTRLTVV.